The T cell receptor (beta chain) under discussion was sequenced for a study of T-cell memory formation after mild COVID-19 (TCRdb year 2021). Notes on the research overall: TCR sequence clusters from the two donors were largely donor specific. In two donors, T-cell clones that expanded and contracted after mild COVID-19 were tracked by sequencing TCRalpha and TCRbeta repertoires over time. Two young, previously healthy adult volunteers, one female and one male, were included in the cohort. What the authors observed across the whole study: The second-wave clones that peaked on day 37 were not confirmed to be SARS-CoV-2 specific. The detection of some responding clones in pre-infection memory suggests that pre-existing cross-reactive memory T cells joined the SARS-CoV-2 response. Clones that contracted from day 15 to 85 showed balanced CD4/CD8 phenotypes, whereas a second wave of clones that expanded from day 15 to 37 leaned towards CD4+. Contracting CD4+ clones turned up mainly in the CM and EM memory subsets, whereas EMRA was where CD8+ clones were enriched. The study covered only two mild cases, and larger cohorts including severe cases with pre-infection samples were considered necessary.

The germline V gene specifies SGHRS as CDR1 and YFSETQ as CDR2. From its cysteine to its phenylalanine, the CDR3 spans 17 amino acids. Only the CDR3 region is kept as DNA, spanning 51 bases read in frame from base 1. V is cut by 0 bases and J by 0 bases, and the space between the germline ends is 10 bases. Reads for this sample came from an Illumina NovaSeq 6000. Using 5'RACE with constant-segment primers, TCRalpha and TCRbeta cDNA libraries were constructed, with sample barcodes and unique molecular identifiers added in the process. RNA was extracted from every sample with Trizol reagent. The libraries were amplified in two PCR steps, and the second step added a second sample barcode and Illumina TruSeq adapters. Sequencing of libraries was performed on an Illumina NovaSeq with 2 x 150 bp paired-end reads. Turning to the authors' computational methods: With migec v1.2.7, reads were demultiplexed and then collapsed into UMI-guided consensus sequences. Using mixcr v2.1.11, the UMI consensuses were aligned to TRA and TRB V and J templates and assembled into clonotypes. Expanded or contracted clonotypes were those called significant by both edgeR and NoisET, with noise models trained on biological replicates. edgeR calls used a false discovery rate-adjusted p below 0.01 and a log2 fold-change threshold of 1. As an exploratory analysis of dynamics, PCA with hierarchical clustering was applied to max-normalized trajectories of the 1000 most abundant clonotypes. Separately sequenced CD4+ and CD8+ repertoires were used to assign the CD4 or CD8 phenotype of responding clones. The public reads were reprocessed in TCRdb via fastp at Q25 and MiXCR, keeping in-frame beta chains. Records with the same CDR3 protein are collapsed into one entry carrying the most frequent genes and DNA. The V and J calls were determined by TCRdb, not by the authors. The sample profile shows fewer than 200,000 distinct CDR3 sequences; roughly 13% of them were found once. Together, the top ten hold 3% to 4% of the sample.

Ficoll-Paque density gradient centrifugation was the method used to isolate PBMCs. About this clonotype itself: Its recognized antigen is unknown. No per-base quality is available; no much larger clone lies one base away.

This TCR derives from a man between 18 and 35 years old who had mild COVID-19 (a few samples of this study predate the infection). The sample titles of this study are shuffled in the database, so cell type and time point are left out; the donor was told from shared clones. The chain is assembled from TRBV5-1 and TRBJ2-6; the D gene assignment is ambiguous. Material for sequencing was PBMCs or a T cell subset sorted from them (not recorded which). The nucleotide sequence is given as TGCGCCAGCAGCTTGGAGGGTCCCCCCTCTGGGGCCAACGTCCTGACTTTC. Its translation reads: CASSLEGPPSGANVLTF. With all but the CDR3 taken from the reference TRBV5-1 and TRBJ2-6 genes, the full variable domain is: KAGVTQTPRYLIKTRGQQVTLSCSPISGHRSVSWYQQTPGQGLQFLFEYFSETQRNKGNFPGRFSGRQFSNSRSEMNVSTLELGDSALYLCASSLEGPPSGANVLTFGAGSRLTVL.